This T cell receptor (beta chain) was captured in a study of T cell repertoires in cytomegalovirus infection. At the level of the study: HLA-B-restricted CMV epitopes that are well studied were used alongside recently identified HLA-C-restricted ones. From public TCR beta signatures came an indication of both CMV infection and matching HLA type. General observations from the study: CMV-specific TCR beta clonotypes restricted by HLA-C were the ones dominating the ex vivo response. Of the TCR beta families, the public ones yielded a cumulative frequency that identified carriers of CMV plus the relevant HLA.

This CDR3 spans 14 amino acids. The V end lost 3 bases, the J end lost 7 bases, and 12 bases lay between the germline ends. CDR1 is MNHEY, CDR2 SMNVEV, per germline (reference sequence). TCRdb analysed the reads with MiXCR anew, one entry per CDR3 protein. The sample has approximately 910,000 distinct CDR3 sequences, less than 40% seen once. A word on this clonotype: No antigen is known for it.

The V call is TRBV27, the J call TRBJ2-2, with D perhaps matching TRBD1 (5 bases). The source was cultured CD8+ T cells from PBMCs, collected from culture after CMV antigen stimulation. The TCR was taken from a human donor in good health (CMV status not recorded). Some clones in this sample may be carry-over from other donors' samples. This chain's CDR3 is CASSFGREGGELFF. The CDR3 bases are TGTGCCAGCAGTTTTGGCAGGGAAGGCGGGGAGCTGTTTTTT.